This T cell receptor beta chain came from a study of human T cells and chemical hapten exposure. Study background: Reading of the patch tests, which applied 0.01% DPC to the upper back, occurred at 6 days.

The CDR3 consists of 15 residues. Individual cDNA molecules (in the library) carried attached unique molecular identifiers. TCRdb ran MiXCR on the RACE reads and lists one entry per CDR3 protein. Among roughly 86,000 distinct CDR3 sequences listed, roughly a tenth were seen once. Indicated time point: patch test 1, 2 weeks after DPC sensitization. The treatment denotes: therapeutic diphenylcyclopropenone sensitization with weekly scalp DPC. Staff drew blood before applying each patch test. The sequence was collected from a man aged 40-49 years with alopecia areata. Some clones in this sample may be carry-over from other donors' samples. The starting material was whole blood, obtained in connection with sensitization to the hapten diphenylcyclopropenone (DPC). J is TRBJ2-1 and V is TRBV3-2. TRBV3-2 is a documented pseudogene. CDR3 in DNA: TGTGCCAGCAGCCTCCACCCTATAGGTAGTAGTGAGCAGTTCTTC. Translation: CASSLHPIGSSEQFF.